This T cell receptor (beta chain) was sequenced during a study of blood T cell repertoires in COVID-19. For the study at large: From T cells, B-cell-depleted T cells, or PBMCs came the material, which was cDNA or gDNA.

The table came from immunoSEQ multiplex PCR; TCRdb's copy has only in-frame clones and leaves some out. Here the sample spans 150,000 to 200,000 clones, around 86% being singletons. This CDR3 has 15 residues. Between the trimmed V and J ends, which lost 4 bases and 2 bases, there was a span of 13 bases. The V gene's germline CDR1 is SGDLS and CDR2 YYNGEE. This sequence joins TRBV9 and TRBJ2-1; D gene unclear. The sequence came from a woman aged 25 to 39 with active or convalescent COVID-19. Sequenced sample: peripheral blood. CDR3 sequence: CASSPTLEAYNEQFF. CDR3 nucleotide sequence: TGTGCCAGCAGCCCTACCCTCGAGGCCTACAATGAGCAGTTCTTC. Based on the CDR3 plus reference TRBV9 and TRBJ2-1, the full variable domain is DSGVTQTPKHLITATGQRVTLRCSPRSGDLSVYWYQQSLDQGLQFLIQYYNGEERAKGNILERFSAQQFPDLHSELNLSSLELGDSALYFCASSPTLEAYNEQFFGPGTRLTVL.